This TCR beta chain was identified in a study of T cell responses to AZD1222 COVID-19 vaccine. Findings and limits, study-wide: The donor group comprised mostly white British people and more females; the analysis possibly underestimated clonal diversity.

Assay used: immunoSEQ multiplex PCR; TCRdb lists only in-frame clones, some missing. Seen here are about 150,000 clones, 91% observed once, and the top ten hold approximately 1.5%. Comment on this clone: Its antigen remains unidentified.

This CDR3 contains 19 residues. V lost 0 bases, J lost 1 base, and 9 bases stayed unmatched. CDR1 MGHRA and CDR2 YSYEKL come from the germline V gene. The chain links TRBV4-1 to TRBJ2-7; 13 bases line up with TRBD2. The TCR originated in an adult in good health. Sample: peripheral blood, taken on day 0 of AZD1222 vaccination. The CDR3 DNA sequence: TGCGCCAGCAGCCAAGATGGTGGACTAGCGGGAGCGAAGTCCTACGAGCAGTACTTC. Encoded protein: CASSQDGGLAGAKSYEQYF.